The 7 T cell receptor beta chains listed next were all sequenced from one sample in a study of a mutant IDH1 vaccine in newly diagnosed glioma (dated by TCRdb to the early 2020s). The protocol used for the library was the immunoSEQ multiplex PCR assay. The clones in this table, taken by TCRdb from immuneACCESS, are in-frame only. Not every clone is retained; where verified, under half of the shortfall comes from an unresolved V gene, and the cause of the rest is unknown. The sample table records 50,000 to 65,000 clones; approximately 84% of these occur just once. The ten most abundant clones make up about 9% of the sample. Sample time point, as interpreted from the label and publication: week 11, during vaccination. Each vaccine dose was 300 ug of a 20-mer mutant IDH1 peptide in Montanide, given subcutaneously with topical imiquimod. Their antigen targets remain unknown. This specimen was PBMCs, taken from a glioma patient whose treatment included an IDH1 peptide vaccine. These receptors all stem from a woman in her forties or fifties with glioma.

V gene TRBV30 combines with J gene TRBJ2-1; a possible D gene is TRBD2 (6 bases). V was shortened by 3 bases and J by 6 bases, with 18 bases between the two germline ends. CDR3 length: 15 residues. Germline V gives CDR1 GTSNPN, CDR2 SVGIG (reference sequence). CDR3: CAWRETGSKLNEQFF. CDR3 bases: TGTGCCTGGAGGGAAACCGGGAGTAAACTCAATGAGCAGTTCTTC.

The chain links TRBV4-3 to TRBJ1-4; TRBD1 matches 7 bases. V gave up 4 bases and J gave up 0 bases; unmatched junction bases: 8. The CDR3 consists of 17 residues. Germline V CDR1 and CDR2: LGHNA, YSLEER. The CDR3 sequence: CASSPRPQGATNEKLFF. CDR3 DNA sequence: TGCGCCAGCAGCCCCCGACCCCAGGGGGCAACTAATGAAAAACTGTTTTTT.

This chain connects TRBV5-5 to TRBJ1-3; no definite D call. The germline V and J ends were trimmed by 3 bases and 0 bases, with 13 bases remaining between them. The CDR3 contains 16 residues. CDR1 and CDR2 from the germline V gene are SGHKS and YYEKEE (reference sequence). In nucleotides, the CDR3 is TGTGCCAGCAGCTCTGAGGGAGTTATCTCTGGAAACACCATATATTTT. Encoded protein: CASSSEGVISGNTIYF.

Turning to this clone: A read error may account for a junction end that differs from germline. The chain couples TRBV5-8 to TRBJ2-1; D perhaps matches TRBD1 (5 bases). Germline V gene data show CDR1 as SGHTS and CDR2 as YDEGEE. There are 15 residues in the CDR3. The CDR3: CASSLSTESYKEQFF. The DNA of the CDR3 is TGTGCCAGCAGCCTTTCGACAGAATCCTACAAGGAGCAGTTCTTC.

The V call is TRBV6-5, the J call TRBJ1-1, with 9 bases fitting TRBD1. CDR3 length equals 13 residues. V was pared by 6 bases and J by 6 bases, with 5 bases of the junction left unmatched. Germline CDR1 is MNHEY and CDR2 is SVGAGI. CDR3 sequence: CASRPTGGPEAFF. The CDR3 DNA reads as TGTGCCAGCAGACCTACAGGGGGCCCTGAAGCTTTCTTT.

The rearrangement uses TRBV27 and TRBJ2-7, with D tentatively TRBD1 (5 bases). CDR1 MNHEY and CDR2 SMNVEV come from the germline V gene (reference sequence). With 3 bases removed from V and 2 bases from J, the gap between germline ends came to 14 bases. This CDR3 spans 15 amino acids. CDR3 DNA: TGTGCCAGCAGTTTGGGTGCAGGGCCCCCCTACGAGCAGTACTTC. This translates into CASSLGAGPPYEQYF.

The gene calls are TRBV12-5 and TRBJ1-2; TRBD1 might be the D (6 bases). V was pared by 9 bases and J by 4 bases, with 15 bases between. The germline V gene encodes CDR1 LGHNT and CDR2 FRNRAP. The CDR3 is made up of 13 amino acids. The chain's CDR3 is CASGVRGGYGYTF. The CDR3 region has the DNA TGTGCTAGCGGAGTCAGGGGAGGCTATGGCTACACCTTC.